This T cell receptor beta chain was recorded in a study of control samples from healthy donors and cancer patients. The germline V and J ends were trimmed by 3 bases and 1 base, with 10 bases remaining between them. Germline assignment: CDR1 SGHTA and CDR2 FQGNSA. This CDR3 comprises 15 residues. This clone was detected only a few times. Measured with immunoSEQ multiplex PCR; TCRdb has only the in-frame clones, and not every one. Among approximately 100,000 clones, about 91% were seen once, and the ten largest hold roughly 13%. The sample consisted of blood. The chain carries TRBV7-2 and TRBJ2-1, with a tentative D call TRBD2 (6 bases). The TCR sequence derives from a young man in good health. CDR3 coding DNA: TGTGCCAGCAGCTTTAGACGGGAGTCCTACAATGAGCAGTTCTTC. Encoded protein: CASSFRRESYNEQFF.